Following are 7 T cell receptor beta chains from one sample sequenced in a study of blood T cell repertoires in COVID-19. Produced via immunoSEQ multiplex PCR; TCRdb's table is partial and in-frame only. The sample yields about 140,000 clones, approximately 83% seen once. Sample: PBMCs or T cells enriched from blood (not recorded which). The receptors come from a man between 65 and 85 years old who had been exposed to COVID-19.

This clone was seen just once. The rearrangement joins TRBV25-1 to TRBJ2-7; 9 bases line up with TRBD1. J was trimmed by 0 bases and V by 4 bases; bases with no gene match: 7. The CDR3 totals 16 residues. The V gene's germline CDR1 is MGHDK and CDR2 SYGVNS. The CDR3 loop is CASSVPPGQGSYEQYF. The CDR3 nucleotides read TGTGCCAGCAGTGTTCCCCCGGGACAGGGCTCCTACGAGCAGTACTTC.

The chain joins TRBV4-3 to TRBJ1-4; D may be TRBD1 (5 bases). The ends were cut back, 0 bases at V and 7 bases at J, with 12 bases in the middle. Germline V gene data show CDR1 as LGHNA and CDR2 as YSLEER. The CDR3 has 15 amino acids. The CDR3 bases are TGCGCCAGCAGCCAAGATGGAGGGGCGGGTGAAAAACTGTTTTTT. Translated: CASSQDGGAGEKLFF.

This clone was counted a few times. Here the CDR3 reads CASSPRGGGNTEAFF. The CDR3 DNA follows: TGTGCCAGCAGCCCAAGAGGGGGGGGGAACACTGAAGCTTTCTTT. The chain carries TRBV21-1 and TRBJ1-1. TRBV21-1 is labeled a pseudogene. This CDR3 contains 15 residues.

The J gene is TRBJ1-2, the V gene TRBV25-1; D remains unclear. Looked up from germline, CDR1 is MGHDK and CDR2 is SYGVNS. The CDR3 extends over 12 amino acids. V was clipped by 8 bases and J by 8 bases, with 15 bases between them. The CDR3 coding sequence is TGTGCCAGCGAGAAGGCGGAGCGCGGCTACACCTTC. Protein: CASEKAERGYTF.

The DNA for the CDR3 is TGTGCCAGCAGTTACGGACAGGGTCCGACTGAAGCTTTCTTT. As protein: CASSYGQGPTEAFF. The chain has TRBV6-5 and TRBJ1-1; 8 bases map to TRBD1. CDR1 is MNHEY and CDR2 is SVGAGI in the germline V gene. V trimming: 2 bases; J trimming: 5 bases; junction bases outside the gene matches: 4. CDR3 size: 14 residues.

This clone was seen only once. The chain recombines TRBV7-2 with TRBJ1-4; D gene ambiguous. Germline V gives CDR1 SGHTA, CDR2 FQGNSA. The CDR3 extends over 15 amino acids. V lost 1 base to trimming and J lost 3 bases, with 9 bases between them. CDR3 loop: CASSLVAGANEKLFF. Here the CDR3 DNA reads TGTGCCAGCAGCTTAGTGGCCGGGGCTAATGAAAAACTGTTTTTT.

V usage is TRBV19 and J usage is TRBJ1-5; possible D gene TRBD1, 5 bases. V lost 4 bases to trimming and J lost 2 bases, with 9 bases between them. The CDR3 is 14 residues long. Germline CDR1 is LNHDA and CDR2 is SQIVND (reference sequence). The CDR3 loop is CASSTGRGNQPQHF. CDR3 nucleotides: TGTGCCAGTAGTACAGGGAGGGGCAATCAGCCCCAGCATTTT.